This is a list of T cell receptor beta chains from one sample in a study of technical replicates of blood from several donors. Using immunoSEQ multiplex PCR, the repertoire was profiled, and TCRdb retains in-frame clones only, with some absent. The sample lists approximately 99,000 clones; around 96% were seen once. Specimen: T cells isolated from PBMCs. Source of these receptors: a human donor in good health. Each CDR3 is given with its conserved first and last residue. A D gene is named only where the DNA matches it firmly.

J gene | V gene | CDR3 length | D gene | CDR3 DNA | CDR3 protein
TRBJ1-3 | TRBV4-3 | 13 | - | TGCGCCAGCAGCCAAGATCCAGGAAACACCATATATTTT | CASSQDPGNTIYF
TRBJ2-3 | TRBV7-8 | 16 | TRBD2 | TGTGCCAGCAGCTCGACTAGCGGGACTAGCACAGATACGCAGTATTTT | CASSSTSGTSTDTQYF
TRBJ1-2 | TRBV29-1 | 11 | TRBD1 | TGCAGCGTTGAGACAGGGAACGGCTACACCTTC | CSVETGNGYTF
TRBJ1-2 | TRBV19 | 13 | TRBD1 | TGTGCCAGTAGTAAGACAGGGGACTATGGCTACACCTTC | CASSKTGDYGYTF
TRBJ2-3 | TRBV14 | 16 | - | TGTGCCAGCAGCCAAGGGACGACAGGCCTTGAAAATACGCAGTATTTT | CASSQGTTGLENTQYF
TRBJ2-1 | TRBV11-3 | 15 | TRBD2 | TGTGCCAGCAGCTTATGGGGACTAGGCTACAATGAGCAGTTCTTC | CASSLWGLGYNEQFF
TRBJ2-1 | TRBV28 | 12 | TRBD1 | TGTGCCAGCAGTCTCCGGGACAGGGGTTTGTTCTTC | CASSLRDRGLFF
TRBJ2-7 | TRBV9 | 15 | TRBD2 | TGTGCCAGCAGCGTAGTAGGTAGCGGGAGAGACGAGCAGTACTTC | CASSVVGSGRDEQYF
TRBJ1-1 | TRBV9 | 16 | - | TGTGCCAGCAGCGTAGCTACAGACAGGCGCGACACTGAAGCTTTCTTT | CASSVATDRRDTEAFF
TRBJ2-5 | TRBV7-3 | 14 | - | TGTGCCAGCAGCTCCACAGGGGGGGAAGAGACCCAGTACTTC | CASSSTGGEETQYF
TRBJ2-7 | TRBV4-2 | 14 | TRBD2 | TGTGCCAGCAGCGGACTAGCGGGAGTCTACGAGCAGTACTTC | CASSGLAGVYEQYF
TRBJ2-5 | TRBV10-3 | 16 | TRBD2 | TGTGCCATCAGTGAGCCGGGACTAGCGGGAGGAGAGACCCAGTACTTC | CAISEPGLAGGETQYF
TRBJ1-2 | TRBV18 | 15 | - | TGTGCCAGCTCACCACCCGGATTACAGGGATATGGCTACACCTTC | CASSPPGLQGYGYTF
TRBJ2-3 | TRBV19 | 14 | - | TGTGCCAGTAGTATGCGGGGAGTAAGGGATACGCAGTATTTT | CASSMRGVRDTQYF
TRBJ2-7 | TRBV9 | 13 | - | TGTGCCAGCAGCGCTGGGGGCGCCTACGAGCAGTACTTC | CASSAGGAYEQYF
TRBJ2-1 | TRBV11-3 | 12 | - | TGTGCCAGCAGCTCCGACAGGTATGAGCAGTTCTTC | CASSSDRYEQFF
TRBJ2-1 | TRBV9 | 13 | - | TGTGCCAGCAGCGCCCCTCGGGGATATGAGCAGTTCTTC | CASSAPRGYEQFF